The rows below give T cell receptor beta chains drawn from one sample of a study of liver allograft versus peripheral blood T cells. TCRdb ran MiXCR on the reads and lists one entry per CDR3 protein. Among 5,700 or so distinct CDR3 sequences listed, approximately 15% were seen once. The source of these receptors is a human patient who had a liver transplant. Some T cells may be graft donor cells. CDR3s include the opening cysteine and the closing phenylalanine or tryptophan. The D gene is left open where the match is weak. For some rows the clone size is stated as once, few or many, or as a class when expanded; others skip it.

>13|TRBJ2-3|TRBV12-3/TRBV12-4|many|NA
TGTGCCAGCAGTTTTAGGGGATCAGATACGCAGTATTTT
CASSFRGSDTQYF
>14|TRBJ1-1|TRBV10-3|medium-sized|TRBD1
TGTGCCATCAGCTCGGGACAGGGGAACACTGAAGCTTTCTTT
CAISSGQGNTEAFF
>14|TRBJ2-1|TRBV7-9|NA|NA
TGTGCCAGCAGCTTCGCGGGGCCCTACAATGAGCAGTTCTTC
CASSFAGPYNEQFF
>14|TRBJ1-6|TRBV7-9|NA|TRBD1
TGTGCCAGCAGCCAGGGACAGGGGGGTTCCCCCCTCCCCTTT
CASSQGQGGSPLPF
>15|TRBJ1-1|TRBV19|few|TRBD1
TGTGCCAGTAGTACAAGACAGGGAATGAACACTGAAGCTTTCTTT
CASSTRQGMNTEAFF
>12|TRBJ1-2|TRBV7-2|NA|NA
TGTGCCAGCAGCTTGGGGGGGCTCGGAAACACCTTC
CASSLGGLGNTF
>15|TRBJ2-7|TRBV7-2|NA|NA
TGTGCCAGCGGCTCCTCGGGACTCCTACGGGGCGAGCAGTACTTC
CASGSSGLLRGEQYF
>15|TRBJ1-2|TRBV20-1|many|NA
TGCAGTGCTAGAAGGGTCGGGCTCGATTTATATGGCTACACCTTC
CSARRVGLDLYGYTF
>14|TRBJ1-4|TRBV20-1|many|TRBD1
TGCAGTGCTAGAGATCGTGGGACAGGTGAAAAACTGTTTTTT
CSARDRGTGEKLFF
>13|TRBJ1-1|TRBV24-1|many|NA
TGTGCCACCAGTGGGCCTGTGAACACTGAAGCTTTCTTT
CATSGPVNTEAFF
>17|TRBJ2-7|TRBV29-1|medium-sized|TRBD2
TGCAGCGTTTCCCCCGGGACTAGCTCTCTCTACACCTACGAGCAGTACTTC
CSVSPGTSSLYTYEQYF
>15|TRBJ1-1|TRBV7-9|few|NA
TGTGCCAGCAGCTTCGGGTCAGGTATGAACACTGAAGCTTTCTTT
CASSFGSGMNTEAFF
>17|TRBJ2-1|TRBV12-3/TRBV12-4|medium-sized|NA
TGTGCCAGCAGTTTCCAGGGGTCCCTGGGCTCCTACAATGAGCAGTTCTTC
CASSFQGSLGSYNEQFF
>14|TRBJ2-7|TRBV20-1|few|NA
TGCAGTGCTAGTTGGTGGGGGGCCAGGGGCCAGCAGTACTTC
CSASWWGARGQQYF
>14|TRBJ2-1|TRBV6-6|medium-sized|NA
TGTGCCACCCTTGACGGGAGCTCCTACAATGAGCAGTTCTTC
CATLDGSSYNEQFF
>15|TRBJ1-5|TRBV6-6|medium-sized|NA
TGTGCCAGCAGTTACTTCGGACAGCACAATCAGCCCCAGCATTTT
CASSYFGQHNQPQHF
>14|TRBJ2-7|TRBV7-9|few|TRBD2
TGTGCCAGCAGCATTCTAGCGGGAGGCTACGAGCAGTACTTC
CASSILAGGYEQYF
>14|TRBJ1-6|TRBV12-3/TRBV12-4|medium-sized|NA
TGTGCCAGCAGATTCGGGGGTGATAATTCACCCCTCCACTTT
CASRFGGDNSPLHF
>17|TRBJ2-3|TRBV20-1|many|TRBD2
TGCAGTGCGAATTTTCGGCGGCGGGGGGGCGCCACAGATACGCAGTATTTT
CSANFRRRGGATDTQYF
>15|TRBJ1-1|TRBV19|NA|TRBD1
TGTGCCAGTAGTATTGGCAGGCAGGGGGACACTGAAGCTTTCTTT
CASSIGRQGDTEAFF
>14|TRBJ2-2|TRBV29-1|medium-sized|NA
TGCAGCGTTCGTCCGCAGGGCAACACCGGGGAGCTGTTTTTT
CSVRPQGNTGELFF
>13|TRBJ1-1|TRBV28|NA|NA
TGTGCCAGCAGTTTCTCCGTGAACACTGAAGCTTTCTTT
CASSFSVNTEAFF